The clone carrying this T cell receptor beta chain came up a few times. This sample is drawn from a study of neoadjuvant anti-PD-1 for oral cavity cancer. Trimming shortened V by 3 bases and J by 8 bases, and 10 bases separated the two germline ends. Germline CDR1 and CDR2: WSHSY and SAAADI. CDR3 size: 13 residues. TCRdb's copy holds only in-frame clones and misses some; the assay was immunoSEQ multiplex PCR. Of roughly 14,000 clones listed, about 70% are singletons. The specimen was PBMCs, collected before nivolumab (anti-PD-1) treatment. The chain links TRBV10-2 to TRBJ1-4; D perhaps matches TRBD1 (6 bases). The sequence derives from a person between 40 and 85 years old with oral cavity squamous cell carcinoma. The CDR3 spells CASSDRGYEKLFF. The CDR3, as DNA: TGCGCCAGCAGTGACAGGGGCTACGAAAAACTGTTTTTT.